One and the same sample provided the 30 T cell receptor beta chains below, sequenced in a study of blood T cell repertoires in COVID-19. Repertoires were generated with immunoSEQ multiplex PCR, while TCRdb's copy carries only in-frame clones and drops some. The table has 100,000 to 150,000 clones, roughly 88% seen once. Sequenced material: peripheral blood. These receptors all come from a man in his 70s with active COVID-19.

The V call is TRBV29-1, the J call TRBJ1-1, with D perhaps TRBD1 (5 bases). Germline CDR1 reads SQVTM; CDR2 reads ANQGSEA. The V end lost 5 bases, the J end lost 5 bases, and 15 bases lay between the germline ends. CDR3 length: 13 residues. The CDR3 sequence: CSVTSLEGTEAFF. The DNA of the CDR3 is TGCAGCGTTACTTCCTTGGAGGGGACTGAAGCTTTCTTT.

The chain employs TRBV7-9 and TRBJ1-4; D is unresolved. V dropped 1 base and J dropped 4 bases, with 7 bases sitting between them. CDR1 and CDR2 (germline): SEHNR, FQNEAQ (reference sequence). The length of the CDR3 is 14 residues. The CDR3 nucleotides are TGTGCCAGCAGCTTAGAACCGGGTAATGAAAAACTGTTTTTT. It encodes CASSLEPGNEKLFF. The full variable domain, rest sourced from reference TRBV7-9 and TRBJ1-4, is DTGVSQNPRHKITKRGQNVTFRCDPISEHNRLYWYRQTLGQGPEFLTYFQNEAQLEKSRLLSDRFSAERPKGSFSTLEIQRTEQGDSAMYLCASSLEPGNEKLFFGSGTQLSVL.

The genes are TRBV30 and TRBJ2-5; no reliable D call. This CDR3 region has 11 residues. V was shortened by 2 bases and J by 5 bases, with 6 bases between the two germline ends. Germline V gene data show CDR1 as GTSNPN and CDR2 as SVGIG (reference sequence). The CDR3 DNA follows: TGTGCCTGGAGTAATCGGGAGACCCAGTACTTC. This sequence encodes CAWSNRETQYF. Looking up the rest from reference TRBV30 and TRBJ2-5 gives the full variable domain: SQTIHQWPATLVQPVGSPLSLECTVEGTSNPNLYWYRQAAGRGLQLLFYSVGIGQISSEVPQNLSASRPQDRQFILSSKKLLLSDSGFYLCAWSNRETQYFGPGTRLLVL.

CDR3 DNA sequence: TGCGCCAGCAGCTTGACCACAGAGATTAACTATGGCTACACCTTC. This encodes CASSLTTEINYGYTF. The chain has TRBV5-1 and TRBJ1-2; D gene uncertain. This CDR3 spans 15 amino acids. The germline CDR1 and CDR2 sequences are SGHRS and YFSETQ. V was shortened by 1 base and J by 1 base, with 11 bases between the two germline ends.

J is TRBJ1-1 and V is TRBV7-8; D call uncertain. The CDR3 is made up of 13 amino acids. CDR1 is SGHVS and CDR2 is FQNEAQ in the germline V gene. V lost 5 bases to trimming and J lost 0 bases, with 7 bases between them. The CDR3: CASSLSLNTEAFF. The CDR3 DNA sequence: TGTGCCAGCAGCCTTAGCCTGAACACTGAAGCTTTCTTT. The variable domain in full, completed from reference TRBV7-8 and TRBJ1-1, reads GAGVSQSPRYKVAKRGQDVALRCDPISGHVSLFWYQQALGQGPEFLTYFQNEAQLDKSGLPSDRFFAERPEGSVSTLKIQRTQQEDSAVYLCASSLSLNTEAFFGQGTRLTVV.

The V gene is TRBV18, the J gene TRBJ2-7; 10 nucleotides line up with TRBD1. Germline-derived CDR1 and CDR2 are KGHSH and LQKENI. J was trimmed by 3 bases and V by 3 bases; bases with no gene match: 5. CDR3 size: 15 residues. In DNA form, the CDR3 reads TGTGCCAGCTCACCGACAGGGGGCGGAGGCTACGAGCAGTACTTC. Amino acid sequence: CASSPTGGGGYEQYF.

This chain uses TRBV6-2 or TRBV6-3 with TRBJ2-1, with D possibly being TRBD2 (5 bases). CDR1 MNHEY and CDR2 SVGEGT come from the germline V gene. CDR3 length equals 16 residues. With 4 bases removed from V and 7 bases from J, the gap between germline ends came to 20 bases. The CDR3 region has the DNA TGTGCCAGCAGTTCGGGGATAAGTGCGGGCCAAAATGAGCAGTTCTTC. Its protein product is CASSSGISAGQNEQFF.

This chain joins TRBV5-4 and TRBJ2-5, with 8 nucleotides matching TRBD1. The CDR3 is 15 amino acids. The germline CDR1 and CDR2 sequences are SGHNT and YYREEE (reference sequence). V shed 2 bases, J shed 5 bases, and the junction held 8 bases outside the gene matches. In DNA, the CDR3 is TGTGCCAGCAGCTTTCAGGGGGCGAGGTCGGAGACCCAGTACTTC. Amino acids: CASSFQGARSETQYF.

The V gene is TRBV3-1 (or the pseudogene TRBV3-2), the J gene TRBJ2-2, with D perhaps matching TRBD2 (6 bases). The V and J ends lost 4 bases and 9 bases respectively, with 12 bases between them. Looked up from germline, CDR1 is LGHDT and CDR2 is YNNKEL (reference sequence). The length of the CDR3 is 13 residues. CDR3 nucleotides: TGTGCCAGCAGCCCTAGGAGGGGTCGGGAGCTGTTTTTT. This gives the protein CASSPRRGRELFF.

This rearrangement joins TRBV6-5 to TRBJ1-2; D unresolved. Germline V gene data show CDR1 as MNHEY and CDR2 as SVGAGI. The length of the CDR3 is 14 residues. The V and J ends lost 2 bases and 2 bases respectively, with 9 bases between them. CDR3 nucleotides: TGTGCCAGCAGTTACGGAGACTCAAACTATGGCTACACCTTC. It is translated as CASSYGDSNYGYTF.

The CDR3 sequence is CASSSKRTSEYEQFF. The CDR3 nucleotides are TGTGCCAGCAGCTCTAAACGGACTAGTGAGTATGAGCAGTTCTTC. The chain employs TRBV7-2 and TRBJ2-1; 7 positions match TRBD2. Germline-derived CDR1 and CDR2 are SGHTA and FQGNSA. This CDR3 comprises 15 residues. V was clipped by 4 bases and J by 8 bases; unmatched bases: 11.

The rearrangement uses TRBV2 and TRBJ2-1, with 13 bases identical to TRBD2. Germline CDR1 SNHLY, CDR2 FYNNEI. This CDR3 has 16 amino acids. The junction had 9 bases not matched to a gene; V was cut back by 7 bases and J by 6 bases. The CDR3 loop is CASIERRLAGGNEQFF. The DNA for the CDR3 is TGTGCCAGCATCGAAAGGAGACTAGCGGGAGGCAATGAGCAGTTCTTC.

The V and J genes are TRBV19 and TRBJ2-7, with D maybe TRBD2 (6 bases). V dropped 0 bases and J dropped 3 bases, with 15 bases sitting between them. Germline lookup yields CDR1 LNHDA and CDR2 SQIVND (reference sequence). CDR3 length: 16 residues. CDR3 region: CASSIDSTRELYEQYF. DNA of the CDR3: TGTGCCAGTAGTATAGATTCGACTAGAGAACTCTACGAGCAGTACTTC.

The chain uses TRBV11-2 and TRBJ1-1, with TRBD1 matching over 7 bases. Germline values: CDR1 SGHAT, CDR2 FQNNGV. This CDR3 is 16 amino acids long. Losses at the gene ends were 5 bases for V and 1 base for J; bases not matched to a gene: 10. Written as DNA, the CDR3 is TGTGCCAGCAGCATCTACAGGGGAGGAAGGAACACTGAAGCTTTCTTT. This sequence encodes CASSIYRGGRNTEAFF.

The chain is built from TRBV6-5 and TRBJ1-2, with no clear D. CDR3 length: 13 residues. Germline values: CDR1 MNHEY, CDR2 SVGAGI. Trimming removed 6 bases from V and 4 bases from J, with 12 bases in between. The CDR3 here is CASSSAYGYGYTF. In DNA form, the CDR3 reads TGTGCCAGCAGCTCCGCGTACGGCTATGGCTACACCTTC.

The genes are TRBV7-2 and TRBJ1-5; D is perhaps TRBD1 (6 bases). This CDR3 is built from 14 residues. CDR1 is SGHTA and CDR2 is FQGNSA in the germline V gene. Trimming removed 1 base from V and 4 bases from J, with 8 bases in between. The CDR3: CASSLGGPNQPQHF. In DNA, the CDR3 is TGTGCCAGCAGCTTAGGGGGGCCAAATCAGCCCCAGCATTTT.

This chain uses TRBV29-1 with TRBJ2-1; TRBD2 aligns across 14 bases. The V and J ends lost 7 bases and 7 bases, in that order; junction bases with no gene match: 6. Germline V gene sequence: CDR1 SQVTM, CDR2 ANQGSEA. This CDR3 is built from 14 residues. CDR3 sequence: CSAGTSGRRNEQFF. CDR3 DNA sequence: TGCAGCGCAGGGACTAGCGGGAGACGGAATGAGCAGTTCTTC.

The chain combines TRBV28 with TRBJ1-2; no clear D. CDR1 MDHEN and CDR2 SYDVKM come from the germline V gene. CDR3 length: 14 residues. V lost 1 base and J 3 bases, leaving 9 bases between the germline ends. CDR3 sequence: CASSLSVGDYGYTF. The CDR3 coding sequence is TGTGCCAGCAGTTTATCCGTGGGCGACTATGGCTACACCTTC.

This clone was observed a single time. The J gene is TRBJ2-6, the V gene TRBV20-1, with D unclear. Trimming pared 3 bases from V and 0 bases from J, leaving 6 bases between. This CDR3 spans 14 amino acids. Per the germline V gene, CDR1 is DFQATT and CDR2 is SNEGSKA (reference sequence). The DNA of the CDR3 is TGCAGTGCTAGTCCACTCTCTGGGGCCAACGTCCTGACTTTC. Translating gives CSASPLSGANVLTF.

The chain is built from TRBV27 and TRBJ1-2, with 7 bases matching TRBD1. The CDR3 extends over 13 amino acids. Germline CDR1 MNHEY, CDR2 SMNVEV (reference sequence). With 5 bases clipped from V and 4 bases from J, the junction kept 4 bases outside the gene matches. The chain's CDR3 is CASSRTGAYGYTF. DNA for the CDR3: TGTGCCAGCAGTAGAACAGGGGCCTATGGCTACACCTTC.

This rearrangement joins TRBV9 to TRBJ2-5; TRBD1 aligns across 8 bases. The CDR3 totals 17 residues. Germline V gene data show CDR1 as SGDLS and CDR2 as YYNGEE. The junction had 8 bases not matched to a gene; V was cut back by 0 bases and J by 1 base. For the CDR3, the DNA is TGTGCCAGCAGCGTAGGGGTCGGGACAGGCCCCCAAGAGACCCAGTACTTC. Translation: CASSVGVGTGPQETQYF.

CDR3 DNA: TGTGCCAGCAGCTCCGCGACAGGAAACTATGGCTACACCTTC. Amino acids: CASSSATGNYGYTF. This rearrangement joins TRBV7-2 to TRBJ1-2; D possibly corresponds to TRBD1 (6 bases). The V and J ends lost 4 bases and 2 bases respectively, with 11 bases between them. Germline lookup yields CDR1 SGHTA and CDR2 FQGNSA. The CDR3 has 14 amino acids.

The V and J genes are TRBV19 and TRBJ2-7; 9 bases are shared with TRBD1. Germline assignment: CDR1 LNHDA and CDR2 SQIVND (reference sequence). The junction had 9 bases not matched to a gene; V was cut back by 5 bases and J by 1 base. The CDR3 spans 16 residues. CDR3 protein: CASSRTGDLKSYEQYF. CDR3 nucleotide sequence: TGTGCCAGTAGTCGGACAGGGGATTTGAAGTCCTACGAGCAGTACTTC. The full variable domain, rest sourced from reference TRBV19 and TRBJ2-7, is DGGITQSPKYLFRKEGQNVTLSCEQNLNHDAMYWYRQDPGQGLRLIYYSQIVNDFQKGDIAEGYSVSREKKESFPLTVTSAQKNPTAFYLCASSRTGDLKSYEQYFGPGTRLTVT.

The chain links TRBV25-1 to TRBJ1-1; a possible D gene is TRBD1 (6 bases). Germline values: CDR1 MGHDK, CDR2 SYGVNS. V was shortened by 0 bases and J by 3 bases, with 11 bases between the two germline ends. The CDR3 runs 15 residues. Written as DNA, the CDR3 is TGTGCCAGCAGTGAATATGCAGGGGTGGACACTGAAGCTTTCTTT. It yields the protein CASSEYAGVDTEAFF.

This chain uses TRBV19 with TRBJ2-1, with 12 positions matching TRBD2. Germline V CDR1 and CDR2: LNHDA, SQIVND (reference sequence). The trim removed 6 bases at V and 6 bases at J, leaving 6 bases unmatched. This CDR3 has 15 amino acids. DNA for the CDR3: TGTGCCAGTAGCCTACTAGCGGGAGGCGGCAATGAGCAGTTCTTC. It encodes CASSLLAGGGNEQFF.

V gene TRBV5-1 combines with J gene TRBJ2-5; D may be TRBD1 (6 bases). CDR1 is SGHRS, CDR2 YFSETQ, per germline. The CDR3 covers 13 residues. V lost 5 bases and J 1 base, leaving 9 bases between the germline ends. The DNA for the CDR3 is TGCGCCAGCAGTCCACAGGGCCAAGAGACCCAGTACTTC. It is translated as CASSPQGQETQYF. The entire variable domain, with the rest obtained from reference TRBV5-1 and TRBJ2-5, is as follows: KAGVTQTPRYLIKTRGQQVTLSCSPISGHRSVSWYQQTPGQGLQFLFEYFSETQRNKGNFPGRFSGRQFSNSRSEMNVSTLELGDSALYLCASSPQGQETQYFGPGTRLLVL.

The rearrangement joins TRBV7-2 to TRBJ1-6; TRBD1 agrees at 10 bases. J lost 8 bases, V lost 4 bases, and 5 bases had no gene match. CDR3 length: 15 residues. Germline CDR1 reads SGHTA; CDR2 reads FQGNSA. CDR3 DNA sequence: TGTGCCAGCAGCTCTTCGACAGGGGGCCATTCACCCCTCCACTTT. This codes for CASSSSTGGHSPLHF.

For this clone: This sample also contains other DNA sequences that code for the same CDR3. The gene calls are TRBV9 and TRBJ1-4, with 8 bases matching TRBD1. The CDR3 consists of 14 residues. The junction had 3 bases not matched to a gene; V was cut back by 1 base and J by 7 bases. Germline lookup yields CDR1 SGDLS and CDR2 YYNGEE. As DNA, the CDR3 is TGTGCCAGCAGCGTACAGGGGGCGGGTGAAAAACTGTTTTTT. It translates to CASSVQGAGEKLFF.

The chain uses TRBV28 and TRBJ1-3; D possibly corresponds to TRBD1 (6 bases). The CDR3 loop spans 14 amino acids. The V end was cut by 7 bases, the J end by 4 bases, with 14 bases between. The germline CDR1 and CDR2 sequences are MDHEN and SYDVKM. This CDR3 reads CASIKGGAGNTIYF. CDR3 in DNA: TGTGCCAGCATCAAGGGGGGGGCCGGAAACACCATATATTTT. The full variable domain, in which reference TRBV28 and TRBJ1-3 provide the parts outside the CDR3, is DVKVTQSSRYLVKRTGEKVFLECVQDMDHENMFWYRQDPGLGLRLIYFSYDVKMKEKGDIPEGYSVSREKKERFSLILESASTNQTSMYLCASIKGGAGNTIYFGEGSWLTVV.

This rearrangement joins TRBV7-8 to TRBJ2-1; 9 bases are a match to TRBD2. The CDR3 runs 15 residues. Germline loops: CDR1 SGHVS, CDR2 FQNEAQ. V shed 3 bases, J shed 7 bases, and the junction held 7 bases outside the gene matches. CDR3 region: CASSFRGGRVNEQFF. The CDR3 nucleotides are TGTGCCAGCAGCTTTCGTGGCGGGAGGGTAAATGAGCAGTTCTTC.